This TCR beta chain is from a study of blood T cell repertoires in COVID-19. The overall study: The United States, Italy and Spain were the sources of the acute and convalescent COVID-19 samples.

CDR3 length: 18 residues. V shed 6 bases and J 3 bases; nucleotides not matched to a gene: 12. CDR1 SNHLY and CDR2 FYNNEI come from the germline V gene. Per the original data handling: It was from reference gene primer amplification that nucleated cell counts were estimated. Method: immunoSEQ multiplex PCR; TCRdb's copy keeps in-frame clones and lacks some. V, J and clone size were drawn from that table, and D and trimming were deduced from the DNA. The data contain about 160,000 clones, about 84% of them singletons. Participants were aged about 18 to 95 years, lived in 20 to 30 US areas, and enrolled virtually. The study assigned cohorts using participant-reported clinical history.

The chain joins TRBV2 to TRBJ2-3, with 13 positions matching TRBD2. This receptor was taken from a woman aged 40 to 55 with acute COVID-19. Sequencing was done on a sample of PBMCs or T cells enriched from blood (not recorded which). The CDR3 is CASRPKLTSGRATDTQYF. The CDR3 DNA follows: TGTGCCAGCAGACCAAAACTAACTAGCGGGAGGGCAACAGATACGCAGTATTTT.